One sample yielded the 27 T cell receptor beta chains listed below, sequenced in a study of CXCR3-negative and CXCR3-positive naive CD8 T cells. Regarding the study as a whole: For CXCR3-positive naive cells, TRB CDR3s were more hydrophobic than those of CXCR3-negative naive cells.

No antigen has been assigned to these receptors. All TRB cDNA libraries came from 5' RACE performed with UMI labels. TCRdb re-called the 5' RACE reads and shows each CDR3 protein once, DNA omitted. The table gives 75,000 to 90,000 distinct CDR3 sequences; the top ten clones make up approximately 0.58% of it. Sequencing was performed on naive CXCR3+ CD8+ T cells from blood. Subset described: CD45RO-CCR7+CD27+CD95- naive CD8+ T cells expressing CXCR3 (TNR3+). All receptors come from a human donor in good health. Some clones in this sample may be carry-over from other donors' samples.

CDR3 residues: CASSLTSGGAWNEQFF. This chain links TRBV3-1 with TRBJ2-1; absent DNA, TCRdb's TRBD2 call cannot be checked. Germline CDR1 and CDR2: LGHDT and YNNKEL (reference sequence). The CDR3 runs 16 residues.

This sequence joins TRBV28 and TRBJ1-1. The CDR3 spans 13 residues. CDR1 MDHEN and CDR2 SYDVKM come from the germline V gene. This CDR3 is CASSFTTNTEAFF. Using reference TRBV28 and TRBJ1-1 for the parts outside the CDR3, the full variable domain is DVKVTQSSRYLVKRTGEKVFLECVQDMDHENMFWYRQDPGLGLRLIYFSYDVKMKEKGDIPEGYSVSREKKERFSLILESASTNQTSMYLCASSFTTNTEAFFGQGTRLTVV.

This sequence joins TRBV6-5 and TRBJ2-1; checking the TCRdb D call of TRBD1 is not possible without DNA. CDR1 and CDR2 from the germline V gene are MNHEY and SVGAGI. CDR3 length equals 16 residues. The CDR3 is CASSYGGASSYNEQFF.

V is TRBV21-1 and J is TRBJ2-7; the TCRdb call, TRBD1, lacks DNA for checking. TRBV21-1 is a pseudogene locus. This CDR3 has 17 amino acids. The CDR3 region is CASSEGHCPNKPREQYF.

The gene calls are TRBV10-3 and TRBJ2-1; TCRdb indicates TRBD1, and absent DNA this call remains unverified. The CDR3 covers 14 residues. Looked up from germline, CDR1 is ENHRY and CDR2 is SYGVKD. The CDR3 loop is CVISAGTGMYEQFF.

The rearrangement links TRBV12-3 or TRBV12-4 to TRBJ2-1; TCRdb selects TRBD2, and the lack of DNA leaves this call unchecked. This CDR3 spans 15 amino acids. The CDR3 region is CASSPLGGTYSEQFF.

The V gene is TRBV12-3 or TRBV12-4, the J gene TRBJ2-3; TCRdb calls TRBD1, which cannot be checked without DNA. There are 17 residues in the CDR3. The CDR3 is CASFTIGQITSTDTQYF.

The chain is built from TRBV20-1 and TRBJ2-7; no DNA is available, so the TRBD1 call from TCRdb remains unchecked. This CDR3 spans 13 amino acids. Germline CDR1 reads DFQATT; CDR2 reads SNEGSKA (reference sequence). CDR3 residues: CSARGGVEYEQYF.

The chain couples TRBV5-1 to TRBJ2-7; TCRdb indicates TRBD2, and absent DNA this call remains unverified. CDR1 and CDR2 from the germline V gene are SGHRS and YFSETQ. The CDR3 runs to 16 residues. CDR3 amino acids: CASSGQSGSARYEQYF.

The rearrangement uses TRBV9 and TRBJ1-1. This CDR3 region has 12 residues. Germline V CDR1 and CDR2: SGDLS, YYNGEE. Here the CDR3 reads CASSPAETEAFF.

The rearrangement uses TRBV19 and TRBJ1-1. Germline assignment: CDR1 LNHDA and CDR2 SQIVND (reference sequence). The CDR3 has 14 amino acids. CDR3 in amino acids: CASSIDRENTEAFF.

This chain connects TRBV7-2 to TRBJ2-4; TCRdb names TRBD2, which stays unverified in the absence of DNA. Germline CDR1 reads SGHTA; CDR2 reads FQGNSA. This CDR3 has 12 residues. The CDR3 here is CASRSGEDIQYF.

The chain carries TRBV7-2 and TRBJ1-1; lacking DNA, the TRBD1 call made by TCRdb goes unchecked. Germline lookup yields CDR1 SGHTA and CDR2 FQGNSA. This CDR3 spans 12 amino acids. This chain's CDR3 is CASSPMGQEAFF. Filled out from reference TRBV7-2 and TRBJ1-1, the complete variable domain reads GAGVSQSPSNKVTEKGKDVELRCDPISGHTALYWYRQSLGQGLEFLIYFQGNSAPDKSGLPSDRFSAERTGGSVSTLTIQRTQQEDSAVYLCASSPMGQEAFFGQGTRLTVV.

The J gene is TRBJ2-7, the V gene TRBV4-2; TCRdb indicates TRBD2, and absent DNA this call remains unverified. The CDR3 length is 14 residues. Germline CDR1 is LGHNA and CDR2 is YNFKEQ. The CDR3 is CASSPRLAGGRGYF.

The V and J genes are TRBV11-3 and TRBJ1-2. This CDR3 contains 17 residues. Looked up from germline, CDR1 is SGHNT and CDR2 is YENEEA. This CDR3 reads CASSLDRAGRSPYGYTF. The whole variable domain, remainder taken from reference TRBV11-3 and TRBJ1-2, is EAGVVQSPRYKIIEKKQPVAFWCNPISGHNTLYWYLQNLGQGPELLIRYENEEAVDDSQLPKDRFSAERLKGVDSTLKIQPAELGDSAVYLCASSLDRAGRSPYGYTFGSGTRLTVV.

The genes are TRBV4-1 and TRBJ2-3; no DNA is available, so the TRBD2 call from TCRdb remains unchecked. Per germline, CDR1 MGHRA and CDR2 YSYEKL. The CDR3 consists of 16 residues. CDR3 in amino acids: CASSQDSSFGIDTQYF.

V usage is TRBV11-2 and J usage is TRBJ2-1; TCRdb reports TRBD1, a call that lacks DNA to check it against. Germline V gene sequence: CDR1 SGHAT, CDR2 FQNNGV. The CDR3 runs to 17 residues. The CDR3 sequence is CASSLELGTEYYNEQFF. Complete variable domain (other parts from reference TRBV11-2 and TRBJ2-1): EAGVAQSPRYKIIEKRQSVAFWCNPISGHATLYWYQQILGQGPKLLIQFQNNGVVDDSQLPKDRFSAERLKGVDSTLKIQPAKLEDSAVYLCASSLELGTEYYNEQFFGPGTRLTVL.

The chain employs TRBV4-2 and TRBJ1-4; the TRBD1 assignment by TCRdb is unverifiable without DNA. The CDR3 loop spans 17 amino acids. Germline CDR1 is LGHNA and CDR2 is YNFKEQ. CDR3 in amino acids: CTSSLLYGGAANEKLFF.

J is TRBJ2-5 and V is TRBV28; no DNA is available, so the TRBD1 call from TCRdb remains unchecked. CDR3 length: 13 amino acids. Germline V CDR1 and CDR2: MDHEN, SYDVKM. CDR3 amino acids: CASSLTGWETQYF.

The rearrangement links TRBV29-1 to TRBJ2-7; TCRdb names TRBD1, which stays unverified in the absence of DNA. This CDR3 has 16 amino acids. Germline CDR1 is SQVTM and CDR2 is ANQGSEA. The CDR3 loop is CSVEGLAGQGVYEQYF.

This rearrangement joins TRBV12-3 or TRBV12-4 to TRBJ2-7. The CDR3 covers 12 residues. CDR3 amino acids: CASSLSGYEQYF.

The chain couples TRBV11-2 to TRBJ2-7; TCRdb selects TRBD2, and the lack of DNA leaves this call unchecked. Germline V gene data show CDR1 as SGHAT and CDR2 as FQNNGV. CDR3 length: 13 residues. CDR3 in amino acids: CATLLSVGYEQYF.

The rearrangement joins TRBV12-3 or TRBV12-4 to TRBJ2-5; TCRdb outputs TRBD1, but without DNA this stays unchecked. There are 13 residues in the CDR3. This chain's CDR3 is CASSFVLFTGFNF.

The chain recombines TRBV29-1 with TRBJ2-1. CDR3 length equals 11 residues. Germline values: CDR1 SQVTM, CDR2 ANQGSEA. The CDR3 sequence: CSVDRYNEQFF.

CDR3 sequence: CASSYSTPGGEAYNEQFF. This chain links TRBV6-6 with TRBJ2-1; with no DNA, the TCRdb D assignment of TRBD1 cannot be verified. The germline gives CDR1 MNHNY, CDR2 SVGAGI (reference sequence). This CDR3 is built from 18 residues.

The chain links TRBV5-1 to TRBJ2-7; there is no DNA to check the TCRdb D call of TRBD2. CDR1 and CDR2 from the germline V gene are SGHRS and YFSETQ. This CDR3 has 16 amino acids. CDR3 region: CASSLALAGIVDEQYF.

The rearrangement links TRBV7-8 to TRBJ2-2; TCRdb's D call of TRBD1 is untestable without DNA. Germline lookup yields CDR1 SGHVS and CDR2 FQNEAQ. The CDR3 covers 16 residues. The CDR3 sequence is CASSLVDRENTGELFF.